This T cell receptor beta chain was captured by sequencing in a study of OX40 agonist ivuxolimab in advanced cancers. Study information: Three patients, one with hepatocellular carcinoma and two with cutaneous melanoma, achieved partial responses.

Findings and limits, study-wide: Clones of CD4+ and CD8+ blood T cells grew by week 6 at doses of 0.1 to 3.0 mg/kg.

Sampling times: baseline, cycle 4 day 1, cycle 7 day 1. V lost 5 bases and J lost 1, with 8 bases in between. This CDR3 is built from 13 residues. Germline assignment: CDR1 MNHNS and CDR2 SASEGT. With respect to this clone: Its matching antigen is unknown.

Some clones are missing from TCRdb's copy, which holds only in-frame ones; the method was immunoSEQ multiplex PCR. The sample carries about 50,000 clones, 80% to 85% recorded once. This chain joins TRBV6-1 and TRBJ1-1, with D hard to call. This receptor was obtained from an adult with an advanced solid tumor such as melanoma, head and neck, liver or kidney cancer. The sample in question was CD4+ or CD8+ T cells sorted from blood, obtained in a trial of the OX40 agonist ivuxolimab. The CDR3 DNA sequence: TGTGCCAGCAGTCAGAGGGAGAACACTGAAGCTTTCTTT. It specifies CASSQRENTEAFF.